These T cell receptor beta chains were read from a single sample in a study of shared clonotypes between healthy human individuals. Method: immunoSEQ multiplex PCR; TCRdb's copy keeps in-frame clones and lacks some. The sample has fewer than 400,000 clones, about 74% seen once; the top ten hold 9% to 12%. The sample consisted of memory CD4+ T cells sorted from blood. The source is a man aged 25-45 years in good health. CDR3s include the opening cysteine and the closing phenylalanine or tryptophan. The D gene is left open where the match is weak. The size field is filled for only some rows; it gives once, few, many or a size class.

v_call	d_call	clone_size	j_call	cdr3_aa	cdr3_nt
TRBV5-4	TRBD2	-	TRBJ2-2	CASSQSPAGASGELFF	TGTGCCAGCAGCCAAAGCCCAGCGGGAGCATCCGGGGAGCTGTTTTTT
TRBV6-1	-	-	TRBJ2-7	CASSERAYEQYF	TGTGCCAGCAGTGAAAGAGCGTACGAGCAGTACTTC
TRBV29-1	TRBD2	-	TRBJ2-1	CSVGGGTSVTRNEQFF	TGCAGCGTTGGGGGTGGTACTAGCGTAACGAGGAATGAGCAGTTCTTC
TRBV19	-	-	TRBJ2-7	CASTPTAGPGEQYF	TGTGCCAGCACGCCCACCGCGGGGCCTGGTGAGCAGTACTTC
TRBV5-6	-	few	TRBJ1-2	CASSLVRRNYTF	TGTGCCAGCAGCTTGGTACGACGGAACTACACCTTC
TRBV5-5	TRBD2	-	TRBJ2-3	CASSPGTSGRTSTDTQYF	TGTGCCAGCAGCCCAGGGACTAGCGGGAGGACCAGCACAGATACGCAGTATTTT
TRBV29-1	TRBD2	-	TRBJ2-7	CSVVSGRGTYEQYF	TGCAGCGTTGTAAGCGGGAGGGGCACTTACGAGCAGTACTTC
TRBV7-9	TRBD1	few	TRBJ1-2	CASSYDRAGGYTF	TGTGCCAGCAGCTACGACAGGGCTGGAGGCTACACCTTC
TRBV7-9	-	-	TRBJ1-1	CASSLLGVNTEAFF	TGTGCCAGCAGCTTACTGGGGGTGAACACTGAAGCTTTCTTT
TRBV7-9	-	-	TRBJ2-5	CASSFRTSVETQYF	TGTGCCAGCAGCTTCCGGACCAGTGTGGAGACCCAGTACTTC
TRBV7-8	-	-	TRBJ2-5	CASSPRALETQYF	TGTGCCAGCAGCCCGAGGGCGTTGGAGACCCAGTACTTC
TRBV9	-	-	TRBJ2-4	CASSVSNGNIQYF	TGTGCCAGCAGCGTCTCAAACGGAAACATTCAGTACTTC
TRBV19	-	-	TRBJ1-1	CASSPPRVLYTEAFF	TGTGCCAGTAGTCCTCCCCGGGTCCTCTACACTGAAGCTTTCTTT
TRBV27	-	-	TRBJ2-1	CASSLLGDEQFF	TGTGCCAGCAGTTTACTGGGCGATGAGCAGTTCTTC
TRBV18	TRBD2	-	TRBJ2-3	CASSFTGTSGVTDTQYF	TGTGCCAGCTCTTTCACCGGGACTAGCGGTGTGACAGATACGCAGTATTTT
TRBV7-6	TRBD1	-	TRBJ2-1	CASSLLSGGSNEQFF	TGTGCCAGCAGCTTACTGTCAGGGGGTAGTAATGAGCAGTTCTTC
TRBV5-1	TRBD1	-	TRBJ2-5	CVSSLGQQQETQYF	TGTGTCAGCAGCTTGGGACAGCAACAAGAGACCCAGTACTTC
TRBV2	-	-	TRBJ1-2	CASREDSSGYGYTF	TGTGCCAGCAGAGAGGACTCCTCGGGCTATGGCTACACCTTC
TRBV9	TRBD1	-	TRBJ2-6	CASGGVGQFSSSGANVLTF	TGTGCCAGCGGTGGAGTGGGACAGTTCTCTAGCTCTGGGGCCAACGTCCTGACTTTC
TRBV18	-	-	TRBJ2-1	CASSSGSINEQFF	TGTGCCAGCTCTTCAGGGTCGATCAATGAGCAGTTCTTC
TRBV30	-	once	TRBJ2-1	CAWSLIAGSEQFF	TGTGCCTGGAGTCTAATAGCCGGGAGTGAGCAGTTCTTC
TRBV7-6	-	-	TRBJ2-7	CASSLAGWAEQYF	TGTGCCAGCAGCTTAGCTGGGTGGGCCGAGCAGTACTTC
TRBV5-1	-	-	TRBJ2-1	CASSSGVAAYNEQFF	TGCGCCAGCAGCTCCGGAGTAGCGGCCTACAATGAGCAGTTCTTC
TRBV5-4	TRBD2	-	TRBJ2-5	CASSPGLAERETQYF	TGTGCCAGCAGCCCCGGACTAGCGGAGCGGGAGACCCAGTACTTC
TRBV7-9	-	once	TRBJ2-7	CASSLGAASAYEQYF	TGTGCCAGCAGCTTAGGGGCAGCGTCTGCCTACGAGCAGTACTTC
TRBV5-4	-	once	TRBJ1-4	CASSVGGGGNEKLFF	TGTGCCAGCAGCGTGGGGGGTGGCGGGAATGAAAAACTGTTTTTT
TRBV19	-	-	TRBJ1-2	CASRYREGYYGYTF	TGTGCCAGTCGATATCGGGAGGGATACTATGGCTACACCTTC
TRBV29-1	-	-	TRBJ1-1	CSAHTGEGTEAFF	TGCAGCGCCCACACGGGTGAGGGCACTGAAGCTTTCTTT
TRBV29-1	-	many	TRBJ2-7	CSVEWRGYEQYF	TGCAGCGTCGAGTGGAGGGGCTACGAGCAGTACTTC
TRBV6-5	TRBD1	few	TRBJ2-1	CASSLKWTGYNEQFF	TGTGCCAGCAGCCTGAAGTGGACAGGCTACAATGAGCAGTTCTTC
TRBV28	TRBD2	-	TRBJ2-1	CASSLEAGGYNEQFF	TGTGCCAGCAGTTTGGAGGCGGGAGGGTACAATGAGCAGTTCTTC